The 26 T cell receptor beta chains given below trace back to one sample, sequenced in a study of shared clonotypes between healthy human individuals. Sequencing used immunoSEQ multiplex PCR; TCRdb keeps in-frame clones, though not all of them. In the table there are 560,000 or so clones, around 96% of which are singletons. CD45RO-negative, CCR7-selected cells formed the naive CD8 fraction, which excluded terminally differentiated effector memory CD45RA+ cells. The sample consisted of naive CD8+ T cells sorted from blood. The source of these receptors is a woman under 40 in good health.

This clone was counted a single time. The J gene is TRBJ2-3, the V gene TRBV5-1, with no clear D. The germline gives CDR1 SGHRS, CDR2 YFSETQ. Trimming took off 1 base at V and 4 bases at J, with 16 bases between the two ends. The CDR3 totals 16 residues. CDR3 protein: CASSLWLDPAADTQYF. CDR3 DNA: TGCGCCAGCAGCTTGTGGTTGGATCCGGCGGCAGATACGCAGTATTTT.

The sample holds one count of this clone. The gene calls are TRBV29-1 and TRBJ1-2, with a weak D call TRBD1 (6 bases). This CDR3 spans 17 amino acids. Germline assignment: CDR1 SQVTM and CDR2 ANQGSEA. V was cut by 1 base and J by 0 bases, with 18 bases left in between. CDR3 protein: CSVEVQGQARTNYGYTF. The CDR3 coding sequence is TGCAGCGTTGAAGTACAGGGTCAGGCGAGGACTAACTATGGCTACACCTTC.

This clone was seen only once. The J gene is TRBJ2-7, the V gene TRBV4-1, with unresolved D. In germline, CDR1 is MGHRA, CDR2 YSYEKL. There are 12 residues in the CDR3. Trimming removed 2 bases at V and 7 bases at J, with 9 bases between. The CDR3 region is CASSQHKREQYF. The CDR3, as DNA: TGCGCCAGCAGCCAACATAAGAGAGAGCAGTACTTC.

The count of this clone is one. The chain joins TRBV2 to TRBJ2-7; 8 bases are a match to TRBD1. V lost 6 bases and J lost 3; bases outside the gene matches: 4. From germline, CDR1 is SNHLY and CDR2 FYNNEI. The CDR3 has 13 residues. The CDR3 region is CASSGQGFYEQYF. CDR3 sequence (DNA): TGTGCCAGCAGCGGACAGGGTTTCTACGAGCAGTACTTC.

The CDR3 here is CAAQNRGGMSNGEQFF. CDR3 coding DNA: TGTGCCGCACAAAACCGTGGAGGAATGAGCAATGGTGAGCAGTTCTTC. This chain connects TRBV19 to TRBJ2-1, with D possibly TRBD2 on 5 matching bases. V was shortened by 11 bases and J by 9 bases, with 29 bases between the two germline ends. This CDR3 has 16 residues. Germline lookup yields CDR1 LNHDA and CDR2 SQIVND (reference sequence).

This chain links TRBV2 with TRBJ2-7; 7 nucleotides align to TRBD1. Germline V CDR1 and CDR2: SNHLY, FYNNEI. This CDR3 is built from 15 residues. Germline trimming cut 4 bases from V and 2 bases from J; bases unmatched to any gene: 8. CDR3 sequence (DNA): TGTGCCAGCAGTGGGGACAGTACCTCCGCCTACGAGCAGTACTTC. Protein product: CASSGDSTSAYEQYF.

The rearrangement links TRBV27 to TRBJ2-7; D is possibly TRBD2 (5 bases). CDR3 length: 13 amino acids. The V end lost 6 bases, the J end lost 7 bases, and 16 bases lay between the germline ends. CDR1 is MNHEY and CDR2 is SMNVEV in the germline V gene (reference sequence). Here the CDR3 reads CASRLSGPGEQYF. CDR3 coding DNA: TGTGCCAGCAGGTTAAGTGGACCGGGAGAGCAGTACTTC.

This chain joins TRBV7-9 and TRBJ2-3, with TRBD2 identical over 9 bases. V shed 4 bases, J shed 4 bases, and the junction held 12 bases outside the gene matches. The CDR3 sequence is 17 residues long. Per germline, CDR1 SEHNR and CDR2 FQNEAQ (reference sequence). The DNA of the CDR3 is TGTGCCAGCAGCTCCCTAGCGGGGCCCCGGGGCGCAGATACGCAGTATTTT. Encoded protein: CASSSLAGPRGADTQYF.

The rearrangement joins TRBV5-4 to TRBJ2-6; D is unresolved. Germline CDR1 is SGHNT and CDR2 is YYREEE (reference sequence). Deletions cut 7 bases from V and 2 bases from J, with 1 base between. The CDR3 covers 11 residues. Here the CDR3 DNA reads TGTGCCAGCGCTGGGGCCAACGTCCTGACTTTC. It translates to CASAGANVLTF.

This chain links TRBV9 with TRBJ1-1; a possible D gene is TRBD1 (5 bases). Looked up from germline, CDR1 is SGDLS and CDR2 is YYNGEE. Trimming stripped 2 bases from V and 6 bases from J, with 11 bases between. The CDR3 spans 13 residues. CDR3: CASSVARAPEAFF. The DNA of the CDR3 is TGTGCCAGCAGCGTGGCCAGGGCCCCTGAAGCTTTCTTT.

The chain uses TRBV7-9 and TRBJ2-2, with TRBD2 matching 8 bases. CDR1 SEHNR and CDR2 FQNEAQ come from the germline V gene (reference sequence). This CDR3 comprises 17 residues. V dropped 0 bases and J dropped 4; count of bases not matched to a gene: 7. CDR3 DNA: TGTGCCAGCAGCTTAGCTTCTCGGGAGGGCCCCACCGGGGAGCTGTTTTTT. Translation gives CASSLASREGPTGELFF. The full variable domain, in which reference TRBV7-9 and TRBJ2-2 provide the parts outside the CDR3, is DTGVSQNPRHKITKRGQNVTFRCDPISEHNRLYWYRQTLGQGPEFLTYFQNEAQLEKSRLLSDRFSAERPKGSFSTLEIQRTEQGDSAMYLCASSLASREGPTGELFFGEGSRLTVL.

This CDR3 reads CASSALDSNQPQHF. CDR3 in DNA: TGTGCCAGCAGTGCGCTAGATAGCAATCAGCCCCAGCATTTT. The genes are TRBV2 and TRBJ1-5; no clear D. V was shortened by 4 bases and J by 0 bases, with 7 bases between the two germline ends. This CDR3 is 14 amino acids long. Germline lookup yields CDR1 SNHLY and CDR2 FYNNEI. Supplemented by reference TRBV2 and TRBJ1-5, the full variable domain reads EPEVTQTPSHQVTQMGQEVILRCVPISNHLYFYWYRQILGQKVEFLVSFYNNEISEKSEIFDDQFSVERPDGSNFTLKIRSTKLEDSAMYFCASSALDSNQPQHFGDGTRLSIL.

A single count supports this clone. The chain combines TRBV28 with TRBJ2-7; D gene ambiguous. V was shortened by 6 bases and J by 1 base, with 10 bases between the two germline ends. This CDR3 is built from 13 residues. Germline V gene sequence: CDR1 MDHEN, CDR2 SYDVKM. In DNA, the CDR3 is TGTGCCAGCAGACCTCCGGGTTCCTACGAGCAGTACTTC. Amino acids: CASRPPGSYEQYF.

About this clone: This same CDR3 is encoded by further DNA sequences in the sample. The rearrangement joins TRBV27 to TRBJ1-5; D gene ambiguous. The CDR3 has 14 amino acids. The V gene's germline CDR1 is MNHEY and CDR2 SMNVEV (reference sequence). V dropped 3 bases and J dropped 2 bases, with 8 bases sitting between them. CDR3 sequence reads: CASSLWGGNQPQHF. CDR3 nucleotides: TGTGCCAGCAGTTTGTGGGGTGGCAATCAGCCCCAGCATTTT.

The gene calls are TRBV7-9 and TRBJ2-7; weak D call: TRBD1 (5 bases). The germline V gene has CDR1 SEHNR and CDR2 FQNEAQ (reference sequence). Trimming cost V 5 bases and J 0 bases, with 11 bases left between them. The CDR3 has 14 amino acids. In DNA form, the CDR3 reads TGTGCCAGCAGCAACCCGGACATCTCCTACGAGCAGTACTTC. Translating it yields CASSNPDISYEQYF. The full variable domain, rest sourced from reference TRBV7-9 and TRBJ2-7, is DTGVSQNPRHKITKRGQNVTFRCDPISEHNRLYWYRQTLGQGPEFLTYFQNEAQLEKSRLLSDRFSAERPKGSFSTLEIQRTEQGDSAMYLCASSNPDISYEQYFGPGTRLTVT.

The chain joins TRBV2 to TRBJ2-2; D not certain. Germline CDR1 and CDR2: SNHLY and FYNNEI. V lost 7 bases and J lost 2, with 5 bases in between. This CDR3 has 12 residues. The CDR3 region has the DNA TGTGCCAGCAAAAAAAACACCGGGGAGCTGTTTTTT. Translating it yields CASKKNTGELFF. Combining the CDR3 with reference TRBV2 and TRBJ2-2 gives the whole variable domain EPEVTQTPSHQVTQMGQEVILRCVPISNHLYFYWYRQILGQKVEFLVSFYNNEISEKSEIFDDQFSVERPDGSNFTLKIRSTKLEDSAMYFCASKKNTGELFFGEGSRLTVL.

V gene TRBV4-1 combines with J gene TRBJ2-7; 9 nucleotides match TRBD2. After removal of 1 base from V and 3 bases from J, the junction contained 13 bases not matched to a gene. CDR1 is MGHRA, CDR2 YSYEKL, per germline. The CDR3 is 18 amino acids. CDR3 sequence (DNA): TGCGCCAGCAGCCAAGGATTCCCGTCTAGCGGGGCTAACTACGAGCAGTACTTC. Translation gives CASSQGFPSSGANYEQYF.

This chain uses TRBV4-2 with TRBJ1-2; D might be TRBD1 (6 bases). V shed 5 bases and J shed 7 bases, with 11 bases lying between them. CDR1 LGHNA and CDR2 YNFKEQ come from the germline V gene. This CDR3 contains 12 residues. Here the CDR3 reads CASSLQGGGYTF. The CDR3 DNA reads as TGTGCCAGCAGCTTACAGGGAGGTGGCTACACCTTC.

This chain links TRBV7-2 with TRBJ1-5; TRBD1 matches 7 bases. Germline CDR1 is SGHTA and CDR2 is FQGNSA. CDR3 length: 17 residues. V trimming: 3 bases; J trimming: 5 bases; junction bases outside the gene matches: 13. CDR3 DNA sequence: TGTGCCAGCAGCTTGGGAGCGGGCCAGGGGGGGTATCAGCCCCAGCATTTT. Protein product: CASSLGAGQGGYQPQHF.

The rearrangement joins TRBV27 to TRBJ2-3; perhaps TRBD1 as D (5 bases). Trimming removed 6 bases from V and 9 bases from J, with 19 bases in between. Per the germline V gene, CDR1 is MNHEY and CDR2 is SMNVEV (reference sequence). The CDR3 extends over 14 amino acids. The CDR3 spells CASRGTGAPDTQYF. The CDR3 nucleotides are TGTGCCAGCAGGGGAACAGGCGCCCCCGACACGCAGTATTTT.

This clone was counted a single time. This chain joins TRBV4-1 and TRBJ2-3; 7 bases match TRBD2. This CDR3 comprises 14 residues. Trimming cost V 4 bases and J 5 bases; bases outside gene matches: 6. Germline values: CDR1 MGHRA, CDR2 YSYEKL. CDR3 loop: CASSRAGARDTQYF. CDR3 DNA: TGCGCCAGCAGCCGGGCGGGAGCAAGAGATACGCAGTATTTT.

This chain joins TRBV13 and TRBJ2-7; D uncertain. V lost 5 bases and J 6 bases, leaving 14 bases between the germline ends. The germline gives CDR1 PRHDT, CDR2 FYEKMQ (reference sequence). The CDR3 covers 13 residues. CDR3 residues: CASSRGSSGEQYF. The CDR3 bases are TGTGCCAGCAGCAGAGGCAGCAGTGGCGAGCAGTACTTC.

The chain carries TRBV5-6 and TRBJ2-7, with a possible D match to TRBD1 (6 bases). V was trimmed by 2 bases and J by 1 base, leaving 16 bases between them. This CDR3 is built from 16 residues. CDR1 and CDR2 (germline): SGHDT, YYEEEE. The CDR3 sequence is CASSLELQGLSYEQYF. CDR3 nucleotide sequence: TGTGCCAGCAGCTTAGAATTACAGGGCTTGTCCTACGAGCAGTACTTC.

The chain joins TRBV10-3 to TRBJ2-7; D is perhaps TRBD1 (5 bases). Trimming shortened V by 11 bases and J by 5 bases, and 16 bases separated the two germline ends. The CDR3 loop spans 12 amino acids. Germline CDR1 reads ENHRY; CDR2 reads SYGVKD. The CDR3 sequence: CAPPQGSHEQYF. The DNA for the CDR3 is TGTGCCCCCCCTCAGGGTTCCCACGAGCAGTACTTC.

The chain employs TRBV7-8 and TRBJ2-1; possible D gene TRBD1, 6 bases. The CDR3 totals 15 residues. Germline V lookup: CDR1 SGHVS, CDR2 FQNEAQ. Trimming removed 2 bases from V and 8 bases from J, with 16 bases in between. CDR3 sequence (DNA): TGTGCCAGCAGCTTAACTACAGGGTATTTTCATGAGCAGTTCTTC. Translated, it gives CASSLTTGYFHEQFF.

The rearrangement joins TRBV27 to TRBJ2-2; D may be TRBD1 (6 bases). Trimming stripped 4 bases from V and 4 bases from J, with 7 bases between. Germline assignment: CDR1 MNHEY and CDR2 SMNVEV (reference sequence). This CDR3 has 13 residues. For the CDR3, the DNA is TGTGCCAGCAGTTCAGGGGTCACCGGGGAGCTGTTTTTT. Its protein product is CASSSGVTGELFF.